A selection of T cell receptor beta chains follows, all from one sample in a study of blood T cell repertoires in COVID-19. Assay used: immunoSEQ multiplex PCR; TCRdb lists only in-frame clones, some missing. The table has approximately 90,000 clones, roughly nine tenths seen once. Source material: peripheral blood. Receptors were obtained from a woman aged 70-85 years with acute or convalescent COVID-19. Both conserved end residues are part of each CDR3. The D gene is left open where the match is weak. Part of the rows lack a size; the others show once, few, many or a class for expanded clones.

NA	TRBV19	TRBD1	TRBJ1-1	TGTGCCAGTAGTGCCCCGGGACAGGCCTCGAACACTGAAGCTTTCTTT	CASSAPGQASNTEAFF
once	TRBV11-2	NA	TRBJ2-7	TGTGCCAGCAGCTTAGATCTAATTGGGGCAGGGGCAACCTACTTC	CASSLDLIGAGATYF
NA	TRBV28	NA	TRBJ1-6	TGTGCCAGCAGTTCAACAGGGCCCTATAATTCACCCCTCCACTTT	CASSSTGPYNSPLHF
NA	TRBV7-9	NA	TRBJ2-7	TGTGCCAGCAGCCCGAACGGGGGAGAATCCTACGAGCAGTACTTC	CASSPNGGESYEQYF
NA	TRBV28	TRBD2	TRBJ2-1	TGTGCCAGCAGGAAAATGGGCGGGACTAGCGGGGGGTATTACAATGAGCAGTTCTTC	CASRKMGGTSGGYYNEQFF
NA	TRBV6-1	NA	TRBJ2-1	TGTGCCAGCAGTGAAGCCCCCTCGGGTTCGCGTGAGCAGTTCTTC	CASSEAPSGSREQFF
NA	TRBV18	NA	TRBJ1-4	TGTGCCAGCTCACCCGGGGTAAATGAAAAACTGTTTTTT	CASSPGVNEKLFF
NA	TRBV27	NA	TRBJ2-1	TGTGCCAGCACCAAGGGGTTACAGGCGGGGTACAATGAGCAGTTCTTC	CASTKGLQAGYNEQFF
NA	TRBV3-1/TRBV3-2	TRBD1	TRBJ1-3	TGTGCCAGCAGCCAAACGACAGGGAGTGGAAACACCATATATTTT	CASSQTTGSGNTIYF
NA	TRBV7-8	NA	TRBJ2-2	TGTGCCAGCAGCTCACAGATAACCGGGGAGCTGTTTTTT	CASSSQITGELFF
NA	TRBV25-1	TRBD2	TRBJ2-3	TGTGCCAGCAGTGAACCGTCGGCGGGAGCCCCAGGTGCGGCGCAGTATTTT	CASSEPSAGAPGAAQYF
NA	TRBV11-2	NA	TRBJ1-5	TGTGCCAGCAGCTGGGGCGAGGTACCAACTCAGCCCCAGCATTTT	CASSWGEVPTQPQHF
once	TRBV6-1	TRBD1	TRBJ1-6	TGTGCCAGCAGTGAAATACAGGGGAATTCACCCCTCCACTTT	CASSEIQGNSPLHF
NA	TRBV28	NA	TRBJ1-3	TGTGCCAGCAGTTTATATGGGCAGGGTTACCGGAACACCATATATTTT	CASSLYGQGYRNTIYF
NA	TRBV7-8	NA	TRBJ2-7	TGTGCCAGCAGCTTAAACAGGGTACCCTACGAGCAGTACTTC	CASSLNRVPYEQYF
NA	TRBV2	NA	TRBJ1-5	TGTGCCAGCAGTGGTAGGACGGGAGGCAATCAGCCCCAGCATTTT	CASSGRTGGNQPQHF
NA	TRBV19	NA	TRBJ1-6	TGTGCCAGTAGTATTTCCGGGGTAGGGAATTCACCCCTCCACTTT	CASSISGVGNSPLHF
once	TRBV24-1	NA	TRBJ1-2	TGTGCCACCAGTGATCCTAACAGAGCTAACTATGGCTACACCTTC	CATSDPNRANYGYTF
once	TRBV30	NA	TRBJ1-1	TGTGCCTGTGAACAGGGAAGAGCCGAAGCTTTCTTT	CACEQGRAEAFF
once	TRBV28	TRBD2	TRBJ2-7	TGTGCCAGCAGTTTTAGCGGGAGGCCCCCCTACGAGCAGTACTTC	CASSFSGRPPYEQYF
NA	TRBV28	NA	TRBJ2-1	TGTGCCAGCAGACGAGGAGACTCCTACAATGAGCAGTTCTTC	CASRRGDSYNEQFF
NA	TRBV5-4	NA	TRBJ1-6	TGTGCCAGCAGCTTGGAACTCCTTAATTCACCCCTCCACTTT	CASSLELLNSPLHF
NA	TRBV5-1	TRBD2	TRBJ2-2	TGCGCCAGCAGCTTGGGTTATACTAGCGGGAGGCGGACCGGGGAGCTGTTTTTT	CASSLGYTSGRRTGELFF
NA	TRBV19	NA	TRBJ2-1	TGTGCCAGTAGCAGGGGAACCTACAATGAGCAGTTCTTC	CASSRGTYNEQFF
NA	TRBV5-1	TRBD1	TRBJ2-2	TGCGCCAGCAGCTTTGGGCAGGGGGTCACCGGGGAGCTGTTTTTT	CASSFGQGVTGELFF
NA	TRBV5-8	TRBD2	TRBJ2-5	TGTGCCAGCAGGGGACTAGCGGGAGAGACCCAGTACTTC	CASRGLAGETQYF
NA	TRBV28	TRBD2	TRBJ2-5	TGTGCCAGCAGTTTACCGACTAGCGCGTGGGAGACCCAGTACTTC	CASSLPTSAWETQYF
NA	TRBV4-2	NA	TRBJ1-2	TGTGCCAGCAGCCAGCAGGGAGGCTATGGCTACACCTTC	CASSQQGGYGYTF
NA	TRBV28	TRBD1	TRBJ1-1	TGTGCCAGCAGTTTACCAGGGGGTAGCACTGAAGCTTTCTTT	CASSLPGGSTEAFF
NA	TRBV4-1	NA	TRBJ1-4	TGCGCCAGCAGCCAAGAGCAGGACATAGCAACTAATGAAAAACTGTTTTTT	CASSQEQDIATNEKLFF
NA	TRBV10-3	NA	TRBJ2-3	TGTGCCATCAGTGGGTTAGCGGATACGCAGTATTTT	CAISGLADTQYF
NA	TRBV11-2	TRBD1	TRBJ2-5	TGTGCCAGCAGCTTGACAGGGCCCCAAGAGACCCAGTACTTC	CASSLTGPQETQYF
NA	TRBV6-1	NA	TRBJ1-6	TGTGCCAGCAGTGAACTCGGACAGCACTCTAATTCACCCCTCCACTTT	CASSELGQHSNSPLHF
NA	TRBV6-1	NA	TRBJ1-1	TGTGCCAGCAGTGAAGGGACAGCCAAAGCTTTCTTT	CASSEGTAKAFF
once	TRBV28	NA	TRBJ2-3	TGTGCCAGCAGTATCGGGGGTGGGGGCACAGATACGCAGTATTTT	CASSIGGGGTDTQYF
NA	TRBV11-2	NA	TRBJ2-5	TGTGCCAGCAGCTTGGGCTGGATCGCGGGCGCTGAGACCCAGTACTTC	CASSLGWIAGAETQYF
NA	TRBV3-1/TRBV3-2	TRBD1	TRBJ1-4	TGTGCCAGCAGCCAGCCGGGACAGACCGTAAAACTGTTTTTT	CASSQPGQTVKLFF
once	TRBV21-1	NA	TRBJ1-5	TGTGCCAGCAGCAAAGCAGGGGACAGGGGGTCGGTCACCCAGCATTTT	CASSKAGDRGSVTQHF
few	TRBV5-1	TRBD2	TRBJ2-7	TGCGCCAGCAGCTTGTTAGGCGGGAGGGTCGACGAGCAGTACTTC	CASSLLGGRVDEQYF
NA	TRBV25-1	NA	TRBJ1-3	TGTGCCAGCAGTCGCGGCTGGCCCTCCCCTGGAAACACCATATATTTT	CASSRGWPSPGNTIYF
NA	TRBV6-1	NA	TRBJ2-2	TGTGCCAGCAGTGAAGAGCAGCGATTAGACACCGGGGAGCTGTTTTTT	CASSEEQRLDTGELFF
NA	TRBV11-3	NA	TRBJ1-1	TGTGCCAGCAGCCCTAAGTCCGGGGGGAGCACTGAAGCTTTCTTT	CASSPKSGGSTEAFF
NA	TRBV2	TRBD1	TRBJ1-4	TGTGCCAGCAGCGCCGGGACAGGGAAATGGGATGAAAAACTGTTTTTT	CASSAGTGKWDEKLFF
NA	TRBV28	TRBD2	TRBJ2-7	TGTGCCAGTCAGACTAGCGAGAGCTCCTACGAGCAGTACTTC	CASQTSESSYEQYF
NA	TRBV28	TRBD2	TRBJ2-1	TGTGCCAGCACCCCTTTTTCCGGGACTAGCGGGAGGCATGAGCAGTTCTTC	CASTPFSGTSGRHEQFF
few	TRBV5-1	TRBD1	TRBJ1-2	TGCGCCAGCAGCTCCGACCTGATAAGGACAGGACCCTCCTATGGCTACACCTTC	CASSSDLIRTGPSYGYTF
NA	TRBV5-3	NA	TRBJ1-3	TGTGCCAGAAGCTTGAATTCAGCTTCCCCGGGTGGAAACACCATATATTTT	CARSLNSASPGGNTIYF
NA	TRBV10-3	TRBD2	TRBJ2-1	TGTGCCATCAAGCAGCGGGAGTTGGATGAGCAGTTCTTC	CAIKQRELDEQFF
NA	TRBV14	NA	TRBJ2-1	TGTGCCAGCAGCCAACTTCGACTTAAGCAGTTCTTC	CASSQLRLKQFF
NA	TRBV5-6	TRBD1	TRBJ1-2	TGTGCCAGCAGACCAACAGGGGTCGGAAACTATGGCTACACCTTC	CASRPTGVGNYGYTF
NA	TRBV3-1/TRBV3-2	NA	TRBJ2-1	TGTGCCAGCAGCCAAGCCCGCGGTAGCTCCTACAATGAGCAGTTCTTC	CASSQARGSSYNEQFF
NA	TRBV5-1	NA	TRBJ2-1	TGCGCCAGCAGCTTGGATTTTTGGTCCGGGTACAATGAGCAGTTCTTC	CASSLDFWSGYNEQFF
NA	TRBV4-1	NA	TRBJ1-5	TGCGCCAGCAGCCAAGAAGGAGGGGCGGGGAATCAGCCCCAGCATTTT	CASSQEGGAGNQPQHF
NA	TRBV25-1	NA	TRBJ2-1	TGTGCCAGCAGTGGTTATATTGAGCAGTTCTTC	CASSGYIEQFF
once	TRBV27	NA	TRBJ2-7	TGTGCCAGCAGTCAGATCGACAGCCTCTCCTACGAGCAGTACTTC	CASSQIDSLSYEQYF
NA	TRBV28	NA	TRBJ1-2	TGTGCCACCGATGGCTACACCTTC	CATDGYTF
NA	TRBV7-9	TRBD2	TRBJ2-7	TGTGCCAGCAGCACAAGCGGGAGGGGCGGCTACGAGCAGTACTTC	CASSTSGRGGYEQYF
NA	TRBV4-1	NA	TRBJ1-6	TGCGCCAGCAGCCACCCCGGACAGTTTAGCTCCTATAATTCACCCCTCCACTTT	CASSHPGQFSSYNSPLHF
NA	TRBV28	TRBD1	TRBJ2-7	TGTGCCAGCAGCCGACAGGGGCTGAAAGAGCAGTACTTC	CASSRQGLKEQYF
NA	TRBV6-2/TRBV6-3	NA	TRBJ2-3	TGTGCCAGCAGTTACTCGGAGTTCAAGGCAGATACGCAGTATTTT	CASSYSEFKADTQYF